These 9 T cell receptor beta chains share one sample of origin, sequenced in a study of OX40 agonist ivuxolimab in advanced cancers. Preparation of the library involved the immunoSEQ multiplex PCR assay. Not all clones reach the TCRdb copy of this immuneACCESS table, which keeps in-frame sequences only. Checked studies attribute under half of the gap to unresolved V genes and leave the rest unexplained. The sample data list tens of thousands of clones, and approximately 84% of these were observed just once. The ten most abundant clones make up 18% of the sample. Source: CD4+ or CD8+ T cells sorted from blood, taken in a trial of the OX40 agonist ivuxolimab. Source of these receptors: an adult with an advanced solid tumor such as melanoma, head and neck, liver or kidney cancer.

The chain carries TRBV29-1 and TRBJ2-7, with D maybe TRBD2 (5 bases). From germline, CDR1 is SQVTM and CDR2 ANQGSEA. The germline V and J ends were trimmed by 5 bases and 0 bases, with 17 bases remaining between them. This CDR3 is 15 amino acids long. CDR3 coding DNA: TGCAGCGTTCGCGGGCGTACTGAGAACTCCTACGAGCAGTACTTC. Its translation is CSVRGRTENSYEQYF.

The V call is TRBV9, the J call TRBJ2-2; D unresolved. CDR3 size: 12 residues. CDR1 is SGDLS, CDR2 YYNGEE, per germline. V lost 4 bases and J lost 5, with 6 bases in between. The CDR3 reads CASSSKTGELFF. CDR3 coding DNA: TGTGCCAGCAGCTCAAAAACCGGGGAGCTGTTTTTT. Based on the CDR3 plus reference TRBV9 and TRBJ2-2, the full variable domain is DSGVTQTPKHLITATGQRVTLRCSPRSGDLSVYWYQQSLDQGLQFLIQYYNGEERAKGNILERFSAQQFPDLHSELNLSSLELGDSALYFCASSSKTGELFFGEGSRLTVL.

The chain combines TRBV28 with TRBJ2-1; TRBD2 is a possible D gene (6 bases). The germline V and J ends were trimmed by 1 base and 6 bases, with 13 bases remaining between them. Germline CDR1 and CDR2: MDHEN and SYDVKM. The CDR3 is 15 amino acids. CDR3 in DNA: TGTGCCAGCAGTTTATACGGGGGTGCTCTCAATGAGCAGTTCTTC. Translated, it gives CASSLYGGALNEQFF.

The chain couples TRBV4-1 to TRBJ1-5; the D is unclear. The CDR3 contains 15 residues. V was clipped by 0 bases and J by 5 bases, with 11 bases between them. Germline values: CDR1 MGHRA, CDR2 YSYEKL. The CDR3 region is CASSQDSGGYQPQHF. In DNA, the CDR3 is TGCGCCAGCAGCCAAGATAGCGGAGGGTATCAGCCCCAGCATTTT.

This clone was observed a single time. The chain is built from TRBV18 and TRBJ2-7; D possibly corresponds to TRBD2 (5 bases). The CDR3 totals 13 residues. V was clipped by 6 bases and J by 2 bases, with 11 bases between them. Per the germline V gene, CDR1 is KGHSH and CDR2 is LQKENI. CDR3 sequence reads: CASSPGETYEQYF. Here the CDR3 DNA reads TGTGCCAGCTCTCCCGGGGAGACCTACGAGCAGTACTTC.

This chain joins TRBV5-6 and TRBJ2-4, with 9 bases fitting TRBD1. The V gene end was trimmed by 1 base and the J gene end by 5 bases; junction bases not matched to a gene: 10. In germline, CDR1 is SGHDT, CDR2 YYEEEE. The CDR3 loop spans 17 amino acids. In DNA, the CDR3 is TGTGCCAGCAGCTTGAGTCGACAGGGGGGTCATCAAAACATTCAGTACTTC. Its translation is CASSLSRQGGHQNIQYF.

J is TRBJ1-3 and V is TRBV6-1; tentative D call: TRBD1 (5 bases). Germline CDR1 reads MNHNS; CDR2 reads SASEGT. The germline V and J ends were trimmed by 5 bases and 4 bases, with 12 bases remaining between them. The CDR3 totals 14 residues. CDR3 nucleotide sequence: TGTGCCAGCAGTCCGGGGGTTCCGGGAAACACCATATATTTT. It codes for CASSPGVPGNTIYF.

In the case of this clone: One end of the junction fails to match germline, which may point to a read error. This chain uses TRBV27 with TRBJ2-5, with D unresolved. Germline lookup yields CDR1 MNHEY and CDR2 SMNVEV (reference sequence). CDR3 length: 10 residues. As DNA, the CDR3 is TGTGCCAGCGGTTTCGGGACCCAGTACTTC. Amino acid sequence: CASGFGTQYF.

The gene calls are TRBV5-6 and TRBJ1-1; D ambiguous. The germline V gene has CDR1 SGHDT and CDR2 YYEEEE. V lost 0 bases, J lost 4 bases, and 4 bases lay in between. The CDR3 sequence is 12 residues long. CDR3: CASSLVATEAFF. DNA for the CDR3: TGTGCCAGCAGCTTGGTGGCCACTGAAGCTTTCTTT. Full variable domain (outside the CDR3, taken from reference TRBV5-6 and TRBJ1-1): DAGVTQSPTHLIKTRGQQVTLRCSPKSGHDTVSWYQQALGQGPQFIFQYYEEEERQRGNFPDRFSGHQFPNYSSELNVNALLLGDSALYLCASSLVATEAFFGQGTRLTVV.